A selection of T cell receptor beta chains follows, all from one sample in a study of human T cells and chemical hapten exposure. Each CDR3 protein is one row after TCRdb ran MiXCR on the RACE reads. The repertoire consists of roughly 100,000 distinct CDR3 sequences, with 11% occurring once and the leading ten covering approximately 3.3%. Sequencing used whole blood, obtained in connection with sensitization to the hapten diphenylcyclopropenone (DPC). The receptors come from a woman aged 60 to 75 with alopecia areata. Some clones in this sample may be carry-over from other donors' samples. CDR3s include the opening cysteine and the closing phenylalanine or tryptophan. Each record gives: D gene, J gene, clone size, V gene, CDR3 protein, CDR3 DNA. A D gene is named only where the DNA matches it firmly. Size is omitted from some rows. Given values are once, few, many or a class for expanded clones.

NA TRBJ1-5 many TRBV5-8 CASSPVGRGVQPQHF TGTGCCAGCAGCCCCGTGGGGAGGGGTGTTCAGCCCCAGCATTTT
TRBD1 TRBJ1-2 many TRBV29-1 CSGQGSNYGYTF TGCAGCGGACAGGGGTCTAACTATGGCTACACCTTC
NA TRBJ2-2 many TRBV7-9 CASHGERLHTGELFF TGTGCCAGCCATGGGGAGCGGCTACACACCGGGGAGCTGTTTTTT
NA TRBJ1-2 many TRBV20-1 CSARDRSRDRNYGYTF TGCAGTGCTAGAGATCGTAGCAGGGACCGGAACTATGGCTACACCTTC
NA TRBJ2-6 NA TRBV5-5 CASVRGASGANVLTF TGTGCCAGCGTCCGGGGCGCGTCTGGGGCCAACGTCCTGACTTTC
TRBD1 TRBJ2-6 NA TRBV10-3 CAISGTGVSSGANVLTF TGTGCCATCAGTGGCACAGGGGTGAGCTCTGGGGCCAACGTCCTGACTTTC
NA TRBJ2-7 many TRBV20-1 CSARAGPGLPTYEQYF TGCAGTGCTAGGGCTGGCCCGGGACTTCCCACCTACGAGCAGTACTTC
NA TRBJ1-3 NA TRBV9 CASSLKGAGSGNTIYF TGTGCCAGCAGCCTAAAAGGGGCGGGCTCTGGAAACACCATATATTTT
NA TRBJ1-5 few TRBV18 CASSPRAPQVSEPQHF TGTGCCAGCTCACCGAGAGCCCCTCAGGTTTCAGAGCCCCAGCATTTT
NA TRBJ1-1 NA TRBV11-2 CASSLSPDLGYAEAFF TGTGCCAGCAGCTTATCGCCCGACCTCGGGTATGCCGAAGCTTTCTTT
NA TRBJ2-7 NA TRBV27 CASSFQGGEQYF TGTGCCAGCAGTTTTCAGGGGGGCGAGCAGTACTTC
NA TRBJ1-5 many TRBV7-2 CASSLISQGHQPQHF TGTGCCAGCAGCTTAATCTCCCAGGGACATCAGCCCCAGCATTTT
NA TRBJ2-2 NA TRBV9 CASSVLWGTNTGELFF TGTGCCAGCAGCGTCCTTTGGGGCACGAACACCGGGGAGCTGTTTTTT
NA TRBJ1-5 many TRBV19 CASSQGAREDQPQHF TGTGCCAGTTCGCAGGGCGCCCGCGAGGATCAGCCCCAGCATTTT
NA TRBJ2-1 NA TRBV5-1 CASSFSRDAVYNEQFF TGCGCCAGCAGCTTTTCTCGGGACGCGGTCTACAATGAGCAGTTCTTC
NA TRBJ2-5 NA TRBV6-6 CASSYLKQDTQETQYF TGTGCCAGCAGTTACTTGAAACAGGACACCCAAGAGACCCAGTACTTC
NA TRBJ2-2 few TRBV6-6 CASSWGRFGFGELFF TGTGCCAGCAGTTGGGGACGGTTTGGGTTCGGGGAGCTGTTTTTT
NA TRBJ1-1 many TRBV10-3 CAITKGGVSTEAFF TGTGCCATCACAAAAGGGGGGGTCAGCACTGAAGCTTTCTTT
NA TRBJ1-1 many TRBV27 CASSLIMGGAAEAFF TGTGCCAGCAGTTTAATCATGGGAGGCGCGGCTGAAGCTTTCTTT
NA TRBJ1-2 few TRBV6-1 CASNLLTSGANYGYTF TGTGCCAGCAACCTTCTTACTTCCGGGGCTAACTATGGCTACACCTTC
TRBD2 TRBJ2-2 many TRBV5-4 CASTNQRGGETGELFF TGTGCCAGCACCAACCAGCGGGGGGGCGAGACCGGGGAGCTGTTTTTT
NA TRBJ1-5 few TRBV30 CAWSLQVNQPQHF TGTGCCTGGAGTTTACAAGTCAATCAGCCCCAGCATTTT
NA TRBJ1-1 many TRBV6-7 CASSKTGLNTEAFF TGTGCCAGCAGTAAAACAGGGTTGAACACTGAAGCTTTCTTT
NA TRBJ1-6 NA TRBV29-1 CSVGGEGSPLHF TGCAGCGTTGGGGGAGAGGGCTCACCCCTCCACTTT
TRBD1 TRBJ1-4 many TRBV2 CASRRDRLSTNEKLFF TGTGCCAGCAGGAGGGACAGACTGTCAACTAATGAAAAACTGTTTTTT
NA TRBJ1-5 many TRBV5-1 CASSLEGRHNQPQHF TGCGCCAGCAGCTTGGAAGGTAGACACAATCAGCCCCAGCATTTT
TRBD2 TRBJ2-1 few TRBV3-1 CASSRTGGGLIGVSYNEQFF TGTGCCAGCAGCCGTACCGGGGGGGGCCTCATCGGTGTCTCCTACAATGAGCAGTTCTTC
NA TRBJ2-5 many TRBV10-1 CASSHRASETQYF TGCGCCAGCAGCCACAGGGCTTCCGAGACCCAGTACTTC
TRBD1 TRBJ1-1 NA TRBV29-1 CSVLQGGSEAFF TGCAGCGTTTTGCAGGGGGGTTCTGAAGCTTTCTTT
NA TRBJ2-7 NA TRBV3-1 CASSRDEQYF TGTGCCAGCAGCCGGGACGAGCAGTACTTC
TRBD1 TRBJ1-2 NA TRBV5-1 CASSLDGDSSNYGYTF TGCGCCAGCAGCTTGGATGGGGACAGCAGTAACTATGGCTACACCTTC
NA TRBJ2-3 many TRBV6-5 CASSSEAGTSTDTQYF TGTGCCAGCAGTTCCGAAGCGGGGACAAGCACAGATACGCAGTATTTT
TRBD2 TRBJ2-3 many TRBV10-3 CAISDSSGRSTDTQYF TGTGCCATCAGTGACAGTTCCGGGAGGAGTACAGATACGCAGTATTTT
TRBD1 TRBJ1-2 few TRBV2 CASIPDRVGNYGYTF TGTGCCAGCATCCCCGACAGGGTGGGTAACTATGGCTACACCTTC
NA TRBJ2-7 NA TRBV10-2 CASSDWTLGRDYEQYF TGCGCCAGCAGTGATTGGACACTCGGAAGGGACTACGAGCAGTACTTC
TRBD1 TRBJ1-1 few TRBV5-6 CASSSWGTGGTEAFF TGTGCCAGCAGCTCGTGGGGGACAGGGGGCACTGAAGCTTTCTTT
TRBD1 TRBJ1-3 many TRBV7-8 CASSSPYKGQGPFLSGNTIYF TGTGCCAGCAGCTCCCCCTATAAGGGACAGGGGCCATTTTTGTCTGGAAACACCATATATTTT
NA TRBJ2-5 many TRBV20-1 CSARAEGGGYQETQYF TGCAGTGCTAGAGCGGAAGGCGGGGGCTACCAAGAGACCCAGTACTTC
TRBD1 TRBJ2-7 many TRBV12-3/TRBV12-4 CASSRQGQGHNEQYF TGTGCCAGCAGTCGCCAGGGACAGGGGCATAACGAGCAGTACTTC
TRBD2 TRBJ2-5 NA TRBV7-9 CASSFTAGDQETQYF TGTGCCAGCAGCTTTACAGCGGGGGACCAAGAGACCCAGTACTTC
NA TRBJ1-1 NA TRBV18 CASSPRGGSTEAFF TGTGCCAGCTCCCCTCGGGGAGGGTCGACTGAAGCTTTCTTT
TRBD1 TRBJ2-2 NA TRBV11-3 CASSPGTGGVGELFF TGTGCCAGCAGCCCCGGGACAGGGGGCGTCGGGGAGCTGTTTTTT
NA TRBJ1-1 many TRBV2 CASSEWPFSSNTEAFF TGTGCCAGCAGTGAATGGCCATTCAGCTCGAACACTGAAGCTTTCTTT
TRBD1 TRBJ2-1 NA TRBV5-1 CASSLGQGGTFF TGCGCCAGCAGCTTAGGACAGGGAGGCACGTTCTTC
NA TRBJ1-6 many TRBV7-8 CASSLEHLGSYNSPLHF TGTGCCAGCAGCTTAGAGCATTTGGGTTCCTATAATTCACCCCTCCACTTT
NA TRBJ1-1 many TRBV12-3/TRBV12-4 CASSFGPLMNTEAFF TGTGCCAGCAGTTTCGGCCCCCTCATGAACACTGAAGCTTTCTTT
TRBD1 TRBJ2-7 few TRBV12-3/TRBV12-4 CASSFGTGNGYRSYEQYF TGTGCCAGCAGTTTCGGGACAGGGAATGGGTATCGCTCCTACGAGCAGTACTTC
NA TRBJ2-1 NA TRBV6-1 CASSETQRVRDEQFF TGTGCCAGCAGTGAAACCCAACGAGTCAGGGATGAGCAGTTCTTC
NA TRBJ2-1 many TRBV20-1 CSARAQGQGGPYNEQFF TGCAGTGCTAGAGCCCAGGGGCAGGGGGGTCCCTACAATGAGCAGTTCTTC
NA TRBJ2-2 NA TRBV6-4 CASQGARELFF TGTGCCAGTCAAGGGGCCAGGGAGCTGTTTTTT
TRBD2 TRBJ2-3 few TRBV5-1 CASSLMSGGAADTQYF TGCGCCAGCAGCTTGATGAGCGGGGGGGCGGCAGATACGCAGTATTTT
NA TRBJ2-7 NA TRBV24-1 CATSDRRGEQYF TGTGCCACCAGTGACCGGAGGGGGGAGCAGTACTTC
NA TRBJ2-7 few TRBV3-1 CASSQDLVYEQYF TGTGCCAGCAGCCAAGATTTAGTTTACGAGCAGTACTTC
NA TRBJ2-2 many TRBV6-6 CASSPFVGAGGELFF TGTGCCAGCAGTCCTTTTGTGGGGGCTGGCGGGGAGCTGTTTTTT
NA TRBJ2-3 few TRBV6-6 CASSFRTGLDTQYF TGTGCCAGCAGTTTCAGGACTGGGCTGGATACGCAGTATTTT